A single sample gave rise to the 14 T cell receptor beta chains below, sequenced in a study of T cells after yellow fever vaccination. A single record per CDR3 protein comes from TCRdb applying MiXCR to the 5' RACE reads. Here the sample spans just under 600,000 distinct CDR3 sequences, roughly 14% being singletons. The source was PBMCs, collected on the day of the yellow fever booster vaccination. All receptors come from a man younger than 45 who received the YFV17D yellow fever vaccine.

The chain is built from TRBV3-1 and TRBJ2-1; 11 bases match TRBD2. Germline assignment: CDR1 LGHDT and CDR2 YNNKEL (reference sequence). CDR3 size: 15 residues. The V and J ends lost 0 bases and 8 bases, in that order; junction bases with no gene match: 3. The CDR3 DNA is TGTGCCAGCAGCCAAGATCCTAGCGGGAGGTATGAGCAGTTCTTC. Protein product: CASSQDPSGRYEQFF.

This clonotype came up a few times. This rearrangement joins TRBV3-1 to TRBJ2-2, with TRBD1 matching 9 bases. Germline trimming cut 3 bases from V and 5 bases from J; bases unmatched to any gene: 4. The CDR3 loop spans 15 amino acids. In germline, CDR1 is LGHDT, CDR2 YNNKEL (reference sequence). CDR3 bases: TGTGCCAGCAGCCAGGGGACAGGGTTGACCGGGGAGCTGTTTTTT. It encodes CASSQGTGLTGELFF.

There are many counts of this clonotype. CDR3 sequence (DNA): TGTGCCAGCTCACAGGACAGGGGCAACTACGAGCAGTACTTC. This gives the protein CASSQDRGNYEQYF. The V gene is TRBV18, the J gene TRBJ2-7; 9 bases are shared with TRBD1. Per the germline V gene, CDR1 is KGHSH and CDR2 is LQKENI. There are 14 residues in the CDR3. Unmatched junction bases numbered 4, after V lost 4 bases and J lost 3 bases.

V usage is TRBV29-1 and J usage is TRBJ2-7; D gene uncertain. Trimming removed 5 bases at V and 4 bases at J, with 9 bases between. Germline CDR1 SQVTM, CDR2 ANQGSEA. The CDR3 length is 11 residues. CDR3 amino acids: CSVLFGYEQYF. DNA of the CDR3: TGCAGCGTTTTATTCGGGTACGAGCAGTACTTC.

The V call is TRBV12-3 or TRBV12-4, the J call TRBJ2-1; tentatively, D is TRBD2 (6 bases). Trimming stripped 4 bases from V and 8 bases from J, with 12 bases between. CDR3 length equals 13 residues. The DNA for the CDR3 is TGTGCCAGCAGTTCCCCTGGGGAGGATGAGCAGTTCTTC. Amino acid sequence: CASSSPGEDEQFF.

The chain employs TRBV9 and TRBJ2-3; a possible D gene is TRBD2 (6 bases). Trimming took off 4 bases at V and 5 bases at J, with 26 bases between the two ends. The CDR3 spans 18 residues. Germline lookup yields CDR1 SGDLS and CDR2 YYNGEE. CDR3 in DNA: TGTGCCAGCAGCCCCCTCAGTAGCGGTTCGCGGTGGGAAGATACGCAGTATTTT. It specifies CASSPLSSGSRWEDTQYF.

The V call is TRBV20-1, the J call TRBJ1-5; maybe TRBD1 (5 bases). V gave up 5 bases and J gave up 2 bases, with 10 bases separating them. The germline V gene encodes CDR1 DFQATT and CDR2 SNEGSKA (reference sequence). CDR3 length equals 13 residues. CDR3 sequence: CSAHTGGNQPQHF. CDR3 in DNA: TGCAGTGCTCACACGGGGGGCAATCAGCCCCAGCATTTT.

This clonotype was observed a few times. This rearrangement joins TRBV6-2 or TRBV6-3 to TRBJ2-6; no clear D. The CDR3 spans 15 residues. The germline V gene encodes CDR1 MNHEY and CDR2 SVGEGT. The V and J ends lost 7 bases and 0 bases respectively, with 10 bases between them. The CDR3 sequence is CASKTPSSGANVLTF. The CDR3 DNA is TGTGCCAGCAAGACACCGAGCTCTGGGGCCAACGTCCTGACTTTC.

The table lists this clonotype with many counts. The chain links TRBV20-1 to TRBJ2-3, with D uncertain. The CDR3 runs 10 residues. Germline-derived CDR1 and CDR2 are DFQATT and SNEGSKA (reference sequence). V shed 3 bases and J shed 5 bases, with 3 bases lying between them. CDR3 bases: TGCAGTGCTAGCCAAGATACGCAGTATTTT. Protein sequence: CSASQDTQYF.

This chain links TRBV7-2 with TRBJ1-5, with unresolved D. Germline assignment: CDR1 SGHTA and CDR2 FQGNSA. This CDR3 is 15 amino acids long. The ends were cut back, 1 base at V and 3 bases at J, with 10 bases in the middle. CDR3 in DNA: TGTGCCAGCAGCTTAGAATCAGGACTCAATCAGCCCCAGCATTTT. Translating gives CASSLESGLNQPQHF.

This clonotype has more than one count but fewer than ten. The rearrangement links TRBV6-1 to TRBJ2-4, with D unresolved. Germline loops: CDR1 MNHNS, CDR2 SASEGT. Trimming took off 7 bases at V and 4 bases at J, with 17 bases between the two ends. The length of the CDR3 is 15 residues. This CDR3 is CASTAVVGLKNIQYF. CDR3 DNA: TGTGCCAGCACGGCGGTGGTAGGGTTGAAAAACATTCAGTACTTC.

This clonotype has just a few counts. The chain uses TRBV6-5 and TRBJ2-5, with D hard to call. With 2 bases removed from V and 4 bases from J, the gap between germline ends came to 8 bases. Per germline, CDR1 MNHEY and CDR2 SVGAGI. The CDR3 length is 13 residues. Here the CDR3 reads CASSYGWGETQYF. The CDR3 DNA sequence: TGTGCCAGCAGTTACGGGTGGGGAGAGACCCAGTACTTC.

This clonotype was picked up many times. This chain connects TRBV7-2 to TRBJ2-5; D is undetermined. CDR3 length: 11 amino acids. The germline gives CDR1 SGHTA, CDR2 FQGNSA. Trimming left V 6 bases short and J 4 bases short, with 6 bases between. DNA for the CDR3: TGTGCCAGCAGGTCGGGAGAGACCCAGTACTTC. This sequence encodes CASRSGETQYF.

The chain combines TRBV3-1 with TRBJ2-1; D possibly corresponds to TRBD1 (5 bases). Germline CDR1 and CDR2: LGHDT and YNNKEL (reference sequence). Trimming took 8 bases from V and 3 from J, leaving 11 bases between them. The CDR3 runs 13 residues. CDR3 loop: CASAHRIYNEQFF. CDR3 DNA sequence: TGTGCCAGCGCACACAGGATCTACAATGAGCAGTTCTTC.